The next 5 T cell receptor beta chains were all read from a single sample in a study of T-cell memory formation after mild COVID-19. TCRdb analysed the 5' RACE reads with MiXCR anew, one entry per CDR3 protein. The sample holds over 250,000 distinct CDR3 sequences, more than 15% seen once. The source material was PBMCs or a T cell subset sorted from them (not recorded which). The receptors here all came from a man aged 18 to 29 who had mild COVID-19 (a few samples of this study predate the infection). Cell type and time point are not known.

This chain links TRBV5-1 with TRBJ1-1, with a tentative D call TRBD1 (5 bases). Germline V lookup: CDR1 SGHRS, CDR2 YFSETQ. The CDR3 is 15 residues long. Trimming removed 0 bases at V and 6 bases at J, with 15 bases between. In nucleotides, the CDR3 is TGCGCCAGCAGCTTGGGTCAATTAACGGGGGCTGAAGCTTTCTTT. Translating gives CASSLGQLTGAEAFF.

This chain joins TRBV9 and TRBJ2-7; D unresolved. The CDR3 runs 15 residues. V lost 0 bases to trimming and J lost 2 bases, with 12 bases between them. CDR1 is SGDLS and CDR2 is YYNGEE in the germline V gene. The CDR3 coding sequence is TGTGCCAGCAGCGTAGGCGGCAGCGTGGCCTACGAGCAGTACTTC. Translation gives CASSVGGSVAYEQYF.

The V and J genes are TRBV7-2 and TRBJ2-1, with D maybe TRBD1 (6 bases). The CDR3 length is 13 residues. Germline values: CDR1 SGHTA, CDR2 FQGNSA. Trimming shortened V by 6 bases and J by 9 bases, and 15 bases separated the two germline ends. The CDR3 bases are TGTGCCAGCAGAACCGGGACATTAAGTGAGCAGTTCTTC. Amino acids: CASRTGTLSEQFF. Combining the CDR3 with reference TRBV7-2 and TRBJ2-1 gives the whole variable domain GAGVSQSPSNKVTEKGKDVELRCDPISGHTALYWYRQSLGQGLEFLIYFQGNSAPDKSGLPSDRFSAERTGGSVSTLTIQRTQQEDSAVYLCASRTGTLSEQFFGPGTRLTVL.

This clonotype turned up a few times. The chain joins TRBV20-1 to TRBJ2-3; TRBD2 is a possible D gene (5 bases). Germline lookup yields CDR1 DFQATT and CDR2 SNEGSKA (reference sequence). This CDR3 comprises 13 residues. The V end was cut by 1 base, the J end by 5 bases, with 10 bases between. DNA for the CDR3: TGCAGTGCTAGAGGGTGGAGCGGAGATACGCAGTATTTT. Its protein is CSARGWSGDTQYF.

The table lists this clonotype with a few counts. The V gene is TRBV9, the J gene TRBJ2-1; a possible D gene is TRBD1 (6 bases). The CDR3 loop spans 14 amino acids. Per germline, CDR1 SGDLS and CDR2 YYNGEE. The germline V and J ends were trimmed by 3 bases and 8 bases, with 15 bases remaining between them. CDR3 residues: CASSAQDSLHEQFF. Written as DNA, the CDR3 is TGTGCCAGCAGCGCCCAGGACAGTCTTCATGAGCAGTTCTTC.